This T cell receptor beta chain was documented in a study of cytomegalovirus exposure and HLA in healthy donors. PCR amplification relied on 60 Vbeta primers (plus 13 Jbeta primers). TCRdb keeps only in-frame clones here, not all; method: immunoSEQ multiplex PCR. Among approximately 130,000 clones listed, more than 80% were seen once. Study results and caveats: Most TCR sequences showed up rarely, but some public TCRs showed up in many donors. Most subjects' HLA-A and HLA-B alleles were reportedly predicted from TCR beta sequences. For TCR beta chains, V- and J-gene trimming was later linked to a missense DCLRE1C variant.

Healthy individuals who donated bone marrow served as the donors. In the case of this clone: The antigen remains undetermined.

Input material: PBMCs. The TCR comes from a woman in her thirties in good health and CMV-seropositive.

CDR3 loop: CASSSWGSGGALNEQYF. DNA for the CDR3: TGTGCCAGCAGTTCCTGGGGGAGCGGGGGGGCCCTCAACGAGCAGTACTTC. The chain couples TRBV27 to TRBJ2-7; TRBD2 matches 10 bases. The V gene's germline CDR1 is MNHEY and CDR2 SMNVEV (reference sequence). With 4 bases clipped from V and 5 bases from J, the junction kept 14 bases outside the gene matches. This CDR3 comprises 17 residues.